The 2 T cell receptor beta chains reported below all come from one sample, sequenced in a study of OX40 agonist ivuxolimab in advanced cancers. Libraries were prepared by immunoSEQ multiplex PCR; TCRdb keeps only in-frame clonotypes and omits some of them. The table shows 85,000 to 100,000 clones, with approximately 85% occurring only once. The input for sequencing was CD4+ or CD8+ T cells sorted from blood, taken in a trial of the OX40 agonist ivuxolimab. Receptors were obtained from an adult with an advanced solid tumor such as melanoma, head and neck, liver or kidney cancer.

The chain links TRBV7-3 to TRBJ2-4; possible D gene TRBD1, 6 bases. The CDR3 is made up of 14 amino acids. The V gene's germline CDR1 is SGHTA and CDR2 FQGTGA. V was shortened by 0 bases and J by 8 bases, with 11 bases between the two germline ends. The CDR3 sequence is CASSLTGGSDIQYF. CDR3 DNA: TGTGCCAGCAGCTTAACAGGGGGATCGGACATTCAGTACTTC.

This chain links TRBV2 with TRBJ2-7; 7 nucleotides align to TRBD2. Germline CDR1 and CDR2: SNHLY and FYNNEI. This CDR3 has 14 residues. Germline trimming cut 6 bases from V and 12 bases from J; bases unmatched to any gene: 17. CDR3 loop: CASRKTDTGGVRYF. CDR3 coding DNA: TGTGCCAGCAGAAAGACAGATACGGGAGGTGTCCGGTACTTC. Combining the CDR3 with reference TRBV2 and TRBJ2-7 gives the whole variable domain EPEVTQTPSHQVTQMGQEVILRCVPISNHLYFYWYRQILGQKVEFLVSFYNNEISEKSEIFDDQFSVERPDGSNFTLKIRSTKLEDSAMYFCASRKTDTGGVRYFGPGTRLTVT.